One T cell receptor beta chain is described in this entry. Antigen specificity is unknown. Libraries were prepared by immunoSEQ multiplex PCR; TCRdb keeps only in-frame clonotypes and omits some of them. This sample yields roughly 150,000 clones, of which 80% to 90% are seen a single time; 5.1% belongs to the top ten. This entry belongs to a study of T cell responses to AZD1222 COVID-19 vaccine. Broader study findings: Every sample of the repertoires postdated the peak T cell response. CD4 TCRs associated with vaccination spanned spike, dominating at 160-218 and 743-854.

The receptor was derived from an adult in good health. The input for sequencing was peripheral blood, taken on day 0 of AZD1222 vaccination.

CDR3 nucleotide sequence: TGTGCCAGCAGCTTAGACGGGGACAGGACTTACGAGCAGTACTTC. It codes for CASSLDGDRTYEQYF. The genes are TRBV11-2 and TRBJ2-7; 8 bases line up with TRBD1. This CDR3 contains 15 residues. Germline CDR1 is SGHAT and CDR2 is FQNNGV. With V trimmed by 0 bases and J by 4 bases, 5 bases remained unmatched.